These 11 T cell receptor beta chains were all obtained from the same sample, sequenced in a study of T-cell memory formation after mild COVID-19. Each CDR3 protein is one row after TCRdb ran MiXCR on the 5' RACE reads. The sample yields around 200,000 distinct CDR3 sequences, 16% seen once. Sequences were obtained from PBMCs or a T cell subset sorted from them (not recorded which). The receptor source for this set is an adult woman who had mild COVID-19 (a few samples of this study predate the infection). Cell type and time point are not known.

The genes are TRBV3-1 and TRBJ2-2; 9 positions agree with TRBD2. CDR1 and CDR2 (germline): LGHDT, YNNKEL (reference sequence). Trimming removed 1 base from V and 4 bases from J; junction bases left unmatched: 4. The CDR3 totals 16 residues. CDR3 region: CASSQGVAGATGELFF. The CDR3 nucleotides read TGTGCCAGCAGCCAAGGAGTAGCGGGAGCCACCGGGGAGCTGTTTTTT.

DNA of the CDR3: TGTGCCAGCGGGAGGGTGCCAGACACTGAAGCTTTCTTT. Protein product: CASGRVPDTEAFF. The gene calls are TRBV6-5 and TRBJ1-1; the D is unclear. Looked up from germline, CDR1 is MNHEY and CDR2 is SVGAGI. There are 13 residues in the CDR3. Trimming took 8 bases from V and 3 from J, leaving 13 bases between them.

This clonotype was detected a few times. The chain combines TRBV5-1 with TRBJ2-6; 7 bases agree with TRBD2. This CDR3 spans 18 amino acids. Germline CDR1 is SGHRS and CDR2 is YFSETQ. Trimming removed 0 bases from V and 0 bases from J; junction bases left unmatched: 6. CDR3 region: CASSLAGGADSGANVLTF. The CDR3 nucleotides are TGCGCCAGCAGCTTGGCGGGGGGAGCGGACTCTGGGGCCAACGTCCTGACTTTC.

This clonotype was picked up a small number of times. In nucleotides, the CDR3 is TGTGCCAGCTCAATAGGGACTTCCCTTTACTACAATGAGCAGTTCTTC. Protein sequence: CASSIGTSLYYNEQFF. The chain is built from TRBV12-3 or TRBV12-4 and TRBJ2-1, with a possible D match to TRBD2 (6 bases). V dropped 8 bases and J dropped 3 bases, with 20 bases sitting between them. CDR3 length: 16 residues.

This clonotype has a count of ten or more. The CDR3 loop is CASSSGLATDTQYF. The CDR3, as DNA: TGTGCCAGCAGCTCGGGACTAGCCACAGATACGCAGTATTTT. V and J are TRBV7-2 and TRBJ2-3, with 9 bases that match TRBD2. V dropped 4 bases and J dropped 2; count of bases not matched to a gene: 1. The CDR3 contains 14 residues. From germline, CDR1 is SGHTA and CDR2 FQGNSA.

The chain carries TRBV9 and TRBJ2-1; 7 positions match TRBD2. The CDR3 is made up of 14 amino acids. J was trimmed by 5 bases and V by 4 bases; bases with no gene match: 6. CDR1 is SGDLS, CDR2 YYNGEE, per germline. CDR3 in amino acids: CASSLGLLHNEQFF. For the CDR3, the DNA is TGTGCCAGCAGCTTGGGACTACTGCACAATGAGCAGTTCTTC.

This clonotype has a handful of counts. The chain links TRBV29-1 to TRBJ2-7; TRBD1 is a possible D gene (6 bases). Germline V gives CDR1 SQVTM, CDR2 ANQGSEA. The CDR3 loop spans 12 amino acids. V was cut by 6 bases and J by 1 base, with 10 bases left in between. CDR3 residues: CSVRGQSYEQYF. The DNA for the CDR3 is TGCAGCGTCCGCGGACAGTCCTACGAGCAGTACTTC.

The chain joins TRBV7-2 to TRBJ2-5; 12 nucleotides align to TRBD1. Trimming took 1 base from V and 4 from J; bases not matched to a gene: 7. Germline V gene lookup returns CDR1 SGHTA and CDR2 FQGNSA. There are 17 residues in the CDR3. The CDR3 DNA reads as TGTGCCAGCAGCTTAGAGGGACAGGGGGCAGCTGCAGAGACCCAGTACTTC. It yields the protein CASSLEGQGAAAETQYF.

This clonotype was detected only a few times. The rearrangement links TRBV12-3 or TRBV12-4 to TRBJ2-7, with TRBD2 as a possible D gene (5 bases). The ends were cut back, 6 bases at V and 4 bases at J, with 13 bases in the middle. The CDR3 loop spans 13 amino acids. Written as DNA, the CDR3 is TGTGCCAGCAGCTTACTAGAGAGGTACGAGCAGTACTTC. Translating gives CASSLLERYEQYF.

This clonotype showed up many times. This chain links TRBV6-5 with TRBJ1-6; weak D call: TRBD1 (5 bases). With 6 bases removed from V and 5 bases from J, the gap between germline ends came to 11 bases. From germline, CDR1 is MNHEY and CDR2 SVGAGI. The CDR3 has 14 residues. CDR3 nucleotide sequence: TGTGCCAGCAGGCAGGGCGGAAATAATTCACCCCTCCACTTT. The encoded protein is CASRQGGNNSPLHF.

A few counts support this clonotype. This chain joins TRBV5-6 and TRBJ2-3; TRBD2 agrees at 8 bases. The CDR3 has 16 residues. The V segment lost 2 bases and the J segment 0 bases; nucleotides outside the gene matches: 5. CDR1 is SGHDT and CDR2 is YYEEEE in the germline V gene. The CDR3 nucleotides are TGTGCCAGCAGCTTAAGCGGGGGCCCTAGCACAGATACGCAGTATTTT. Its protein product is CASSLSGGPSTDTQYF.